The present T cell receptor beta chain was sequenced within a study of shared T cell receptors in the human thymus. The data were produced by immunoSEQ multiplex PCR, yet TCRdb's version contains in-frame clones alone and is incomplete. The sample contains about 710,000 clones, 80% to 90% of which appear only once. A remark on this clone: The sample contains more than one DNA sequence encoding this CDR3.

This sample also belongs to another study, concerning human thymus T cells.

This TCR was sampled from a boy less than two years old with a congenital heart defect. The sequenced sample was thymocytes.

The CDR3 protein is CAWSDRDNSPLHF. CDR3 nucleotide sequence: TGTGCCTGGAGTGATCGAGATAATTCACCCCTCCACTTT. The V and J genes are TRBV30 and TRBJ1-6; D is uncertain. Trimming took off 1 base at V and 5 bases at J, with 6 bases between the two ends. The CDR3 is 13 residues long. Germline CDR1 is GTSNPN and CDR2 is SVGIG (reference sequence).